This T cell receptor beta chain was sequenced during a study of blood T cells in healthy people across ages. Isolating PBMCs gave at least 6 million of these cells per sample. Alongside a J-beta primer mix, a sample-barcoded 5' primer served in a second PCR lasting roughly 7 to 12 cycles. Individual samples furnished no less than 3 million CDR3-containing paired-end reads apiece. TCRdb recomputed calls from the 5' RACE reads with MiXCR, one row per CDR3 protein. Of 650,000 to 1,000,000 distinct CDR3 sequences listed, about 34% are singletons. Study results and caveats: The fall in TCR beta diversity per million T cells was roughly linear with age. Estimates of diversity drawn from one million T cells were considered underestimates.

This clonotype was seen a few times. Its antigen is as yet unknown. The ends were cut back, 6 bases at V and 8 bases at J, with 16 bases in the middle. This CDR3 has 14 amino acids. Sequenced: blood. This receptor was identified in a man between 18 and 29 years old in good health. This chain connects TRBV12-3 or TRBV12-4 to TRBJ1-4; perhaps TRBD1 as D (5 bases). The CDR3, as DNA: TGTGCCAGCAGGCCCACAGAGGGGCGAGAAAAACTGTTTTTT. As protein: CASRPTEGREKLFF.